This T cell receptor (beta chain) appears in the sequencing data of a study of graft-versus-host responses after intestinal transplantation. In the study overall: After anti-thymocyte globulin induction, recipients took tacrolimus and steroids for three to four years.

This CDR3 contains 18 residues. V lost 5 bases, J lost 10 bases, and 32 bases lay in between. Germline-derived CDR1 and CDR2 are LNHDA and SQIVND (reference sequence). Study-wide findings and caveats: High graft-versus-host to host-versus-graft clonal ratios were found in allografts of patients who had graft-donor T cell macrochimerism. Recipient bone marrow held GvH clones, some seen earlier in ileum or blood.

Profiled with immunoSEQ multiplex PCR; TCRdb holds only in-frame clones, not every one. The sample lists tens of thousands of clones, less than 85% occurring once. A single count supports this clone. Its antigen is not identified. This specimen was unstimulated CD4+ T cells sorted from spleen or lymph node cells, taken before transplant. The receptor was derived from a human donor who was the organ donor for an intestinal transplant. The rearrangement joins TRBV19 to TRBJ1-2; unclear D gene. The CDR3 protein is CASSSTRPGATARDDYTF. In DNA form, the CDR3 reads TGTGCCAGTAGTTCCACCCGGCCCGGTGCGACGGCTAGGGATGACTACACCTTC.